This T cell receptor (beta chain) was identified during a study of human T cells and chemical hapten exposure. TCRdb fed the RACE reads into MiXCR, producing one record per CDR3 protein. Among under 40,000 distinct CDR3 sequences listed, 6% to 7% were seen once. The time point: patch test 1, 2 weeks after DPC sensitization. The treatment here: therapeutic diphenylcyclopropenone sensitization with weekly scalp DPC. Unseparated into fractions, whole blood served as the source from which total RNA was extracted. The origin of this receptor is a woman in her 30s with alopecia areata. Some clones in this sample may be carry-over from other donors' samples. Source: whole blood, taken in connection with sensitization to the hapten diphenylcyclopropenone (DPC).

The CDR3 reads CASTLRGAGEKLFF. CDR3 coding DNA: TGCGCCAGCACCCTGCGGGGGGCTGGGGAAAAACTGTTTTTT. This rearrangement joins TRBV4-3 to TRBJ1-4; D may be TRBD1 (6 bases). The CDR3 covers 14 residues. CDR1 and CDR2 (germline): LGHNA, YSLEER. V gave up 7 bases and J gave up 8 bases, with 17 bases separating them.